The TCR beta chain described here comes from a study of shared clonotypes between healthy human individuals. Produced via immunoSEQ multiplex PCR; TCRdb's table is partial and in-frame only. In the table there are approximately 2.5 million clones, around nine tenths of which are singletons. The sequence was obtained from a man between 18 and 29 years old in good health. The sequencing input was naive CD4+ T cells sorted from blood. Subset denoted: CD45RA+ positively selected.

The CDR3: CASSPLRWEQFF. The CDR3 DNA sequence: TGTGCCAGCTCACCTCTTAGATGGGAGCAGTTCTTC. J is TRBJ2-1 and V is TRBV18; D gene uncertain. This CDR3 has 12 amino acids. Trimming pared 3 bases from V and 10 bases from J, leaving 10 bases between. Germline CDR1 and CDR2: KGHSH and LQKENI. The variable domain in full, with the rest retrieved from reference TRBV18 and TRBJ2-1, is NAGVMQNPRHLVRRRGQEARLRCSPMKGHSHVYWYRQLPEEGLKFMVYLQKENIIDESGMPKERFSAEFPKEGPSILRIQQVVRGDSAAYFCASSPLRWEQFFGPGTRLTVL.